This T cell receptor (beta chain) appears in the sequencing data of a study of cytomegalovirus exposure and HLA in healthy donors. The CDR3 sequence is 15 residues long. V was cut by 0 bases and J by 0 bases, with 10 bases left in between. Germline V gives CDR1 GTSNPN, CDR2 SVGIG (reference sequence). The PCR had 60 Vbeta and 13 Jbeta primers. Method: immunoSEQ multiplex PCR; TCRdb's copy keeps in-frame clones and lacks some. The table includes around 170,000 clones, over 70% detected once. The sequenced sample was PBMCs. The receptor's source is a man in his forties or fifties in good health and CMV-seronegative. The V call is TRBV30, the J call TRBJ2-3; tentative D call: TRBD1 (6 bases). CDR3 bases: TGTGCCTGGAGTGTTGAACAGGGTAGCACAGATACGCAGTATTTT. Its translation is CAWSVEQGSTDTQYF.